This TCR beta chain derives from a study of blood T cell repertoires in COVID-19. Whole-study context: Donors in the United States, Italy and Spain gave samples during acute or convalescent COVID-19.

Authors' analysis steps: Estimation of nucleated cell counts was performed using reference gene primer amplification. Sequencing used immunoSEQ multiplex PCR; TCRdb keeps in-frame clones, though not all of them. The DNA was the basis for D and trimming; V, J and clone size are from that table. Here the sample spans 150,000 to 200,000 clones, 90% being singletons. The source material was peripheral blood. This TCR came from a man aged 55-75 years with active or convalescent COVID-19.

As DNA, the CDR3 is TGTGCCATCAGGCGAGCGGGGGACACAGATACGCAGTATTTT. It translates to CAIRRAGDTDTQYF. The chain couples TRBV10-3 to TRBJ2-3; TRBD2 matches 8 bases. The length of the CDR3 is 14 residues. V lost 6 bases, J lost 2 bases, and 4 bases stayed unmatched. Per germline, CDR1 ENHRY and CDR2 SYGVKD.